This TCR beta chain was captured by sequencing in a study of Tregs in tolerant kidney transplant recipients. The wider study: Recipients received nonmyeloablative bone marrow transplants from related graft donors, with transient mixed chimerism. Study-wide points: Nucleotide sequences could not be compared across some patients' samples due to primer changes. This study did not directly address biological reproducibility.

This clone was recorded once. Its antigen is not known. Some clones are missing from TCRdb's copy, which holds only in-frame ones; the method was immunoSEQ multiplex PCR. The sample holds around 74,000 clones, around 98% seen once. The sequenced sample was CD4+ T cells from blood, obtained before the transplant. The sequence came from a human donor who received a combined kidney and bone marrow transplant.

The CDR3 loop reads CASSIVRANANTGELFF. In DNA form, the CDR3 reads TGTGCCAGTAGTATAGTTAGAGCAAACGCGAACACCGGGGAGCTGTTTTTT. The chain couples TRBV19 to TRBJ2-2, with D unclear. Germline CDR1 and CDR2: LNHDA and SQIVND (reference sequence). V gave up 1 base and J gave up 0 bases, with 12 bases separating them. This CDR3 comprises 17 residues.